Given below is one T cell receptor beta chain in context. The germline CDR1 and CDR2 sequences are MNHEY and SMNVEV (reference sequence). CDR3 length: 12 residues. The record originates from a study of blood T cells in healthy people across ages. Primers used in a second PCR of about 7 to 12 cycles were a sample-barcoded 5' primer and a J-beta primer mix. TCRdb reprocessed the 5' RACE reads with MiXCR, giving one entry per CDR3 protein. The table records 1,800,000 or so distinct CDR3 sequences, about 39% of them present only once. This sequence was found in a human donor in good health. The chain recombines TRBV27 with TRBJ2-4; D might be TRBD2 (5 bases). The J call is in doubt because the DNA end fits TRBJ2-7 better. The sequenced material came from blood. In DNA, the CDR3 is TGTGCCAGCGGACTCCGTAACTACGAGCAGTACTTC. Protein product: CASGLRNYEQYF.